The T cell receptor (beta chain) under discussion was sequenced for a study of shared clonotypes between healthy human individuals. Using immunoSEQ multiplex PCR, the repertoire was profiled, and TCRdb retains in-frame clones only, with some absent. In the table there are roughly 500,000 clones, 90% to 96% of which are singletons. The CDR3 length is 14 residues. Germline assignment: CDR1 SGHRS and CDR2 YFSETQ. V lost 5 bases, J lost 6 bases, and 16 bases lay in between. The chain couples TRBV5-1 to TRBJ2-3, with a possible D match to TRBD1 (5 bases). The TCR sequence derives from a woman aged 25 to 45 in good health. Sequencing was performed on naive CD4+ T cells sorted from blood. This sample's subset: CD45RA+ positively selected. CDR3 sequence (DNA): TGCGCCAGCAGGCCAGGATGGGGCCTGGATACGCAGTATTTT. It is translated as CASRPGWGLDTQYF.